This TCR beta chain stems from a study of T cell responses to AZD1222 COVID-19 vaccine. Regarding the study as a whole: Targets within unmutated variant regions were reportedly found for nearly half of spike-specific TCRs. Just a handful of AZD1222 recipients were seropositive at baseline.

As concerns this clone: Its antigen is undetermined.

Clones were sequenced by immunoSEQ multiplex PCR, and TCRdb holds only the in-frame ones, with some missing. The table records 90,000 to 130,000 clones, approximately 94% of them present only once. Second doses that came at about 4 or about 12 weeks were put together. The CDR3 is 14 amino acids. Germline V CDR1 and CDR2: SGHVS, FNYEAQ. V was shortened by 2 bases and J by 1 base, with 6 bases between the two germline ends. This receptor was obtained from an adult who received the AZD1222 COVID-19 vaccine. Here the sequenced sample was peripheral blood, taken 28 days after the second AZD1222 dose. V and J are TRBV7-6 and TRBJ2-1; unclear D gene. CDR3 sequence: CASSLQGSYNEQFF. As DNA, the CDR3 is TGTGCCAGCAGCTTACAAGGGTCCTACAATGAGCAGTTCTTC.